A selection of T cell receptor beta chains follows, all from one sample in a study of Graves' ophthalmopathy and Graves' hyperthyroidism. TCRdb recomputed calls from the multiplex PCR reads with MiXCR, one row per CDR3 protein. The data show about 420,000 distinct CDR3 sequences, with 21% seen just once and more than 2.5% held by the top ten. The sample was peripheral blood. The receptors come from a woman aged 18 to 35 with stable Graves' hyperthyroidism. Both conserved end residues are part of each CDR3. The D gene is left open where the match is weak. Part of the rows lack a size; the others show once, few, many or a class for expanded clones.

j_gene	abundance	v_gene	d_gene	CDR3nt	CDR3aa
TRBJ1-1	many	TRBV7-2	TRBD1	TGTGCCAGCAGTTTGGACAGGGGGCCTACTGAAGCTTTCTTT	CASSLDRGPTEAFF
TRBJ2-7	many	TRBV28	.	TGTGCCAGCCGAGACAGGTTTTCCTACGAGCAGTACTTC	CASRDRFSYEQYF
TRBJ1-1	few	TRBV12-3/TRBV12-4	.	TGTGCCACCACCTCCACAGAGAACACTGAAGCTTTCTTT	CATTSTENTEAFF
TRBJ1-2	many	TRBV12-3/TRBV12-4	TRBD1	TGTGCCAGCAGTTTTAAGCAGGGGGCCTTAAACTATGGCTACACCTTC	CASSFKQGALNYGYTF
TRBJ2-7	.	TRBV20-1	.	TGCAGTGCTCAGCACTCACAGGTCCTTTGGGAGCAGTACTTC	CSAQHSQVLWEQYF
TRBJ1-2	many	TRBV11-2	.	TGTGCCAGCAGCTTAAACCCGGGGCCTATTAACTATGGCTACACCTTC	CASSLNPGPINYGYTF
TRBJ2-7	many	TRBV25-1	TRBD1	TGTGCCAGCAGTACCCGGACAGGGTCCTCCTACGAGCAGTACTTC	CASSTRTGSSYEQYF
TRBJ2-5	many	TRBV28	.	TGTGCCAGCAGGGGTATGCAGCACCAAGAGACCCAGTACTTC	CASRGMQHQETQYF
TRBJ1-6	many	TRBV5-1	.	TGCGCCAGCAGCTTGGGGCGCACGACAGGATTCCTAGGGTCACCCCTCCACTTT	CASSLGRTTGFLGSPLHF
TRBJ2-7	many	TRBV10-3	.	TGTGCCATCAGTGTAGGGTCCCCCTCCTACGAGCAGTACTTC	CAISVGSPSYEQYF
TRBJ2-7	many	TRBV20-1	.	TGCAGTGCTAGAAGGCCCCCAGGGGAGCAGTACTTC	CSARRPPGEQYF
TRBJ2-2	.	TRBV10-3	TRBD2	TGTGCCATCATGCGGACTAGCGGGATTTCGAACACCGGGGAGCTGTTTTTT	CAIMRTSGISNTGELFF
TRBJ1-2	many	TRBV7-2	.	TGTGCCAGCAGAGGGCTTCAGGGACTGGGCGGCTACACCTTC	CASRGLQGLGGYTF
TRBJ1-2	many	TRBV7-2	TRBD1	TGTGCCAGCAGCTTAGTGGGACAGGGAAACTATGGCTACACCTTC	CASSLVGQGNYGYTF
TRBJ1-1	once	TRBV29-1	TRBD1	TGCAGCGTCCTCCGGGACAGGGGCGAGGCTTTCTTT	CSVLRDRGEAFF
TRBJ2-7	many	TRBV6-5	TRBD1	TGTGCCAGCAGTTACTCCTTCCTGGACAGGGTCTACGAGCAGTACTTC	CASSYSFLDRVYEQYF
TRBJ2-5	many	TRBV30	.	TGTGCCTGGAGTGTGGGACCACCCCAAGAGACCCAGTACTTC	CAWSVGPPQETQYF
TRBJ2-5	once	TRBV6-1	.	TGTGCCAGCAGTGAAGACTGGATCCTCCAAGAGACCCAGCACTTC	CASSEDWILQETQHF
TRBJ1-1	many	TRBV4-3	.	TGCGCCAGCAGCCAAGATCAGGAACCAGGGGCTGAAGCTTTCTTT	CASSQDQEPGAEAFF
TRBJ1-1	many	TRBV19	.	TGTGCCAGTAGTATTGCCACGAGTTGGGCTTTCTTT	CASSIATSWAFF
TRBJ2-5	many	TRBV29-1	.	TGCAGCGTTGTATCACAGGGACTCTTTGGCCAAGAGACCCAGTACTTC	CSVVSQGLFGQETQYF
TRBJ2-7	many	TRBV11-2	.	TGTGCCAGCAGCTTAGTCACCTACGAGCAGTACTTC	CASSLVTYEQYF
TRBJ1-1	many	TRBV11-2	TRBD1	TGTGCCAGCACCCCCAGGGCAGGGGGTTTGAACACTGAAGCTTTCTTT	CASTPRAGGLNTEAFF
TRBJ2-7	.	TRBV11-2	TRBD1	TGTGCCAGCAGCCGGGACAGGGGTGAGCAGTACTTC	CASSRDRGEQYF
TRBJ1-1	few	TRBV2	TRBD1	TGTGCCAGCAGTGGACAGGGGCGAGGGACTGAAGCTTGCTTT	CASSGQGRGTEACF
TRBJ1-5	.	TRBV12-3/TRBV12-4	.	TGTGCCAGCAGTTTACGGCGACGGGATCAGCCCCAGCATTTT	CASSLRRRDQPQHF
TRBJ1-2	many	TRBV12-3/TRBV12-4	.	TGTGCCAGCAGTTTAGCGCTGGGCGGAAACTATGGCTACACCTTC	CASSLALGGNYGYTF
TRBJ2-7	.	TRBV12-3/TRBV12-4	.	TGTGCCAGCAGCGTAGGAACGACAGGAGGTTACGAGCAGTACTTC	CASSVGTTGGYEQYF
TRBJ2-5	many	TRBV7-8	.	TGTGCCAGCAGCCATGACGCAACGGAACAAGAGACCCAGTACTTC	CASSHDATEQETQYF
TRBJ2-4	many	TRBV27	.	TGTGCCAGCAGTTTATCGGCCGGAAACATTCAGTACTTC	CASSLSAGNIQYF
TRBJ2-7	many	TRBV28	TRBD1	TGTGCCAGCAGCAGAACCGGGACAGCCACCTACGAGCAGTACTTC	CASSRTGTATYEQYF
TRBJ2-2	many	TRBV29-1	.	TGCAGCGTTGCCCCCCCGACCCCAGGGGAGCTGTTTTTT	CSVAPPTPGELFF
TRBJ1-1	many	TRBV18	.	TGTGCCAGCTCACCTATACAAGGGACCGATCACACTGAAGCTTTCTTT	CASSPIQGTDHTEAFF
TRBJ2-7	many	TRBV11-2	TRBD1	TGTGCCAGCAGCCATACCGGGACAGGGTACGAGCAGTACTTC	CASSHTGTGYEQYF
TRBJ1-2	few	TRBV11-1	.	TGTGCCAGCAGTACTCCCGGTGGTTCCAACTATGGCTACACCTTC	CASSTPGGSNYGYTF
TRBJ2-5	many	TRBV12-3/TRBV12-4	.	TGTGCCAGCAGTTCGTCGTCGAGCGGAGCTATAGAGACCCAGTACTTC	CASSSSSSGAIETQYF
TRBJ2-5	few	TRBV6-1	.	TGTGCCAGCAGTGAATCTCAGGGGCAACAAGAGACCCAGTACTTC	CASSESQGQQETQYF
TRBJ1-1	.	TRBV13	TRBD1	TGTGCCAGCAGCTTAGGGGACAGGAGGAACACTGAAGCTTTCTTT	CASSLGDRRNTEAFF
TRBJ1-1	.	TRBV5-1	.	TGCGCCAGCAGCAAGTCGGTGGGGAGGAACACTGAAGCTTTCTTT	CASSKSVGRNTEAFF
TRBJ2-7	many	TRBV6-2/TRBV6-3	.	TGTGCCAGCAGTTATTCAGTCCGGGCATACGAGCAGTACTTC	CASSYSVRAYEQYF
TRBJ2-7	many	TRBV29-1	TRBD2	TGCAGCGTTGGCCGCGCGGGAGGCATTCCCTACGAGCAGTACTTC	CSVGRAGGIPYEQYF
TRBJ2-5	.	TRBV20-1	.	TGCAGTGCTAGAGATAGGAAGGAGGGGATGATGGAGACCCAGTACTTC	CSARDRKEGMMETQYF
TRBJ1-5	many	TRBV20-1	.	TGCAGTGCCACCCAGGGGTATAGCAATCAGCCCCAGCATTTT	CSATQGYSNQPQHF
TRBJ2-7	many	TRBV12-3/TRBV12-4	.	TGTGCCAGCACCCGAGACTACTCCTACGAGCAGTACTTC	CASTRDYSYEQYF
TRBJ2-7	many	TRBV6-5	.	TGTGCCAGCAGTTACTCTACCCAGTTAGCCTACGAGCAGTACTTC	CASSYSTQLAYEQYF
TRBJ2-3	many	TRBV20-1	.	TGCAGCCTACTCCACCTGTTTGCGGGACCAGGGGTAGATACGCAGTATTTT	CSLLHLFAGPGVDTQYF
TRBJ2-5	many	TRBV7-3	TRBD1	TGTGCCAGCAGCCCGTCGGGACAGCTCTGGGCCCAGTACTTC	CASSPSGQLWAQYF
TRBJ2-5	many	TRBV6-5	.	TGTGCCAGCAGTTCAACTTATGTTTTGGAGACCCAGTACTTC	CASSSTYVLETQYF
TRBJ2-7	.	TRBV28	.	TGTGCCAGCAGCGGGAGTGCAGCAGGGACCTACGAGCAGTACTTC	CASSGSAAGTYEQYF
TRBJ2-2	many	TRBV6-1	TRBD2	TGTGCCAGCAGTGAGATAGCGGGAACCGGGGAGCTGTTTTTT	CASSEIAGTGELFF
TRBJ1-1	many	TRBV20-1	.	TGCACGAGTTACACGCACACTGAAGCTTTCTTT	CTSYTHTEAFF
TRBJ1-3	many	TRBV4-2	.	TGTGCCAGCAGCCAAGATGGAAAGGTTGGAAGAAACACCATATATTTT	CASSQDGKVGRNTIYF
TRBJ1-6	.	TRBV7-2	.	TGTGCCAGCAGCTCCCGCCCTTGGGGAGGGGAATATTCACCCCTCCACTTT	CASSSRPWGGEYSPLHF
TRBJ1-1	many	TRBV12-3/TRBV12-4	TRBD1	TGTGCCAGCAGTTTAGCGCAGGACAGGTACTCTGAAGCTTTCTTT	CASSLAQDRYSEAFF
TRBJ2-6	.	TRBV6-1	.	TGTGCCAGCACCTGGGCCTCCTCTGGGGCCAACGTCCTGAGGTTC	CASTWASSGANVLRF
TRBJ2-3	many	TRBV25-1	TRBD2	TGTGCCAGCAGTGGCCTAGCGGAGAGCACAGATACGCAGTATTTT	CASSGLAESTDTQYF
TRBJ1-5	many	TRBV27	TRBD1	TGTGCCAGCAGTCGACAGGGCGTCACCAGGCCCCAGCATTTT	CASSRQGVTRPQHF